This T cell receptor (beta chain) is drawn from a study of blood T cell repertoires in COVID-19. This CDR3 contains 14 residues. CDR1 and CDR2 from the germline V gene are SGHRS and YFSETQ. Trimming removed 1 base from V and 7 bases from J; junction bases left unmatched: 1. TCRdb keeps only in-frame clones here, not all; method: immunoSEQ multiplex PCR. Of about 400,000 clones in the sample, about 90% were seen once. This clone was picked up a small number of times. Participants were aged about 18 to 95 years, lived in roughly 23 US areas, and enrolled virtually. The sequenced sample was PBMCs or T cells enriched from blood (not recorded which). V and J are TRBV5-1 and TRBJ1-4; 10 positions match TRBD1. The receptor's source is a woman between 18 and 30 years old with acute COVID-19. In DNA form, the CDR3 reads TGCGCCAGCAGCTTGAGGGACAGGGGTGAAAAACTGTTTTTT. This encodes CASSLRDRGEKLFF.